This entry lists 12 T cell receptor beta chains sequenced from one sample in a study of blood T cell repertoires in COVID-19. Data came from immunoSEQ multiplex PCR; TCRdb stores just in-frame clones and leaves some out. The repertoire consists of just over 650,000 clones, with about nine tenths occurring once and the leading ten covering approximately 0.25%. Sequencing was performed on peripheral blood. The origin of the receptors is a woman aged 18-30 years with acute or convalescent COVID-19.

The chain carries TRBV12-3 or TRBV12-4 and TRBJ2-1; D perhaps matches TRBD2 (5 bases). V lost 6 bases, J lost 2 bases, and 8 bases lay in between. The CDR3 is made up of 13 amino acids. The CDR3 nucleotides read TGTGCCAGCAGGGCCGGGACCTACAATGAGCAGTTCTTC. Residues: CASRAGTYNEQFF.

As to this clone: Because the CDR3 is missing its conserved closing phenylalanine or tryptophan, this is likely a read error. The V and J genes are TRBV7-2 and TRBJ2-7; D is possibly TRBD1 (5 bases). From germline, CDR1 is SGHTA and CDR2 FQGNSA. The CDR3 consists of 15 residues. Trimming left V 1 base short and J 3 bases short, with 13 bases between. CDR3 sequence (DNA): TGTGCCAGCAGCTTAGAAGGCAGGGTCTTCTACGAGCAGTACCTC. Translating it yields CASSLEGRVFYEQYL.

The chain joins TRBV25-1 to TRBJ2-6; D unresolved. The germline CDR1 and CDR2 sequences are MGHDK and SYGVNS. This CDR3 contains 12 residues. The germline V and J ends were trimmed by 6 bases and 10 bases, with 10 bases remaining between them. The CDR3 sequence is CASRTPLNVLTF. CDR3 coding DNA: TGTGCCAGCAGGACACCCCTAAACGTCCTGACTTTC. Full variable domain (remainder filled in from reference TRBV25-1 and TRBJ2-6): EADIYQTPRYLVIGTGKKITLECSQTMGHDKMYWYQQDPGMELHLIHYSYGVNSTEKGDLSSESTVSRIRTEHFPLTLESARPSHTSQYLCASRTPLNVLTFGAGSRLTVL.

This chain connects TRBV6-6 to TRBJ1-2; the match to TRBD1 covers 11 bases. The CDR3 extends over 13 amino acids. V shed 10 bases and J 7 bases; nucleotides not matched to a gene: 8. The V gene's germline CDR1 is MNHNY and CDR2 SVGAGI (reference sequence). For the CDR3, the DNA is TGTGCCACCACCGGGACAGGGGGAGGTGGCTACACCTTC. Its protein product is CATTGTGGGGYTF.

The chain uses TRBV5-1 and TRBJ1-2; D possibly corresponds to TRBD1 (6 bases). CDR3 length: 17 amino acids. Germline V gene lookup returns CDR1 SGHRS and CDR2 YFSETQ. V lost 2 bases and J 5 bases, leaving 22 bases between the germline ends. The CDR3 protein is CASSLTPQGGTSYGYTF. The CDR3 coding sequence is TGCGCCAGCAGCTTAACCCCCCAGGGAGGGACATCTTATGGCTACACCTTC.

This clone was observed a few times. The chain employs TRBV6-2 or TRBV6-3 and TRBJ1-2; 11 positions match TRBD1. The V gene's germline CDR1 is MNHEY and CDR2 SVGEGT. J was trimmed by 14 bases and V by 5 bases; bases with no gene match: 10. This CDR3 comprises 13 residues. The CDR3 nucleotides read TGTGCCAGCAGTAGCGTGGGACAGGGGGGTAGAACCTTC. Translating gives CASSSVGQGGRTF.

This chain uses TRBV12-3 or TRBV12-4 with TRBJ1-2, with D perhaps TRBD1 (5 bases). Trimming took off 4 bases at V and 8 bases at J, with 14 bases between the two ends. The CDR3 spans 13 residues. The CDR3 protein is CASSYPSGVGYTF. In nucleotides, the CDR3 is TGTGCCAGCAGTTACCCCTCGGGGGTGGGCTACACCTTC.

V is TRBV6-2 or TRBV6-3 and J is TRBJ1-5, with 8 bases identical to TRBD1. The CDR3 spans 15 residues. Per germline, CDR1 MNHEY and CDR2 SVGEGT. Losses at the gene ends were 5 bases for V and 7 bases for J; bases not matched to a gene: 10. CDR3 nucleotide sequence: TGTGCCAGCAGTGGACAGGGATGGGAGCTCCAGCCCCAGCATTTT. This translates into CASSGQGWELQPQHF.

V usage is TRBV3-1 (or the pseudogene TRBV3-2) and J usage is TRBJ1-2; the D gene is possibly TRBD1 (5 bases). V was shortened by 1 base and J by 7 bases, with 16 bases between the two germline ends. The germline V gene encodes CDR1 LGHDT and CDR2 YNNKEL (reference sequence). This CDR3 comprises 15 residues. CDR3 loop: CASSQAGTMPGGYTF. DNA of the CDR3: TGTGCCAGCAGCCAAGCCGGGACTATGCCCGGTGGCTACACCTTC.

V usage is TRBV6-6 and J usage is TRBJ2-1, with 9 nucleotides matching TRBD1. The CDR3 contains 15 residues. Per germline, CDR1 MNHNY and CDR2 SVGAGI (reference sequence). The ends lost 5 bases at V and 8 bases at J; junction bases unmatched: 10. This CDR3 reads CASSHTSQGADEQFF. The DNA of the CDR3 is TGTGCCAGCAGTCACACTTCACAGGGGGCGGATGAGCAGTTCTTC.

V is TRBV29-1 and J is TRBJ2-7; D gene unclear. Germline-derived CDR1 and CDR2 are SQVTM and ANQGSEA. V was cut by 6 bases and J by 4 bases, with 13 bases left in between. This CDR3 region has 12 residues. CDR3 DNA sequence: TGCAGCGTCGACCTTGGGCCATACGAGCAGTACTTC. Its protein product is CSVDLGPYEQYF.

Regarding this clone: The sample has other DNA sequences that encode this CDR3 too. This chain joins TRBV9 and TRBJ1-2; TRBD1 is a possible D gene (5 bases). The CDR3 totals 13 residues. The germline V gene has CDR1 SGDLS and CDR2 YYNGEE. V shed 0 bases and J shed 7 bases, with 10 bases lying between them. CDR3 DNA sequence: TGTGCCAGCAGCGTAGAGGGGTTCGGTGGCTACACCTTC. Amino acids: CASSVEGFGGYTF.